This TCR beta chain was found in a study of blood T cell repertoires in COVID-19. Study summary: From the United States, Italy and Spain came samples of acute and convalescent COVID-19.

Method: immunoSEQ multiplex PCR; TCRdb's copy keeps in-frame clones and lacks some. Among about 140,000 clones listed, around 90% were seen once. Trimming at V came to 6 bases and at J to 1 base, leaving 5 bases not matched to a gene. From germline, CDR1 is SQVTM and CDR2 ANQGSEA. CDR3 length equals 13 residues. This chain joins TRBV29-1 and TRBJ1-1; 7 positions match TRBD1. Sequenced sample: peripheral blood. The clonotype originates from an elderly woman with acute or convalescent COVID-19. The CDR3 reads CSVTGRGNTEAFF. Written as DNA, the CDR3 is TGCAGCGTGACAGGGCGAGGGAACACTGAAGCTTTCTTT.